This T cell receptor beta chain is drawn from a study of blood T cells in healthy people across ages. Comment on this clonotype: Its antigen is undetermined.

The junction had 10 bases not matched to a gene; V was cut back by 4 bases and J by 8 bases. The germline V gene encodes CDR1 LGHNA and CDR2 YNFKEQ. There are 15 residues in the CDR3. It was with a sample-barcoded 5' primer and a J-beta primer mix that a second PCR of roughly 7 to 11 cycles was run. With 12 random nucleotides, a template-switch adaptor tagged each individual cDNA molecule. MiXCR, applied by TCRdb to the 5' RACE reads, yields one record per CDR3 protein. The profile shows about 640,000 distinct CDR3 sequences, about 54% of them singletons. General study findings and limits: The study could not conclusively compare naive and antigen-experienced cells, given its unsorted PBMCs.

This chain joins TRBV4-2 and TRBJ1-4; 7 positions agree with TRBD1. This TCR was recovered from a man in his fifties or sixties in good health. The sequenced material came from blood. The CDR3, as DNA: TGTGCCAGCAGCCCCCGGGACAGTCCGGGGGAAAAACTGTTTTTT. This codes for CASSPRDSPGEKLFF.